This TCR beta chain was profiled in a study of T cell responses to AZD1222 COVID-19 vaccine (dated by TCRdb to the early 2020s). For the study in its entirety: Because spike-specific TCR depth and breadth did not differ between the two schedules, AZD1222 recipients who got a second dose at roughly 4 weeks were pooled with those who got a second dose at roughly 12 weeks. A total of more than 230 trial participants underwent TCR sequencing, of whom roughly 210 had received two doses of AZD1222 and roughly 26 had received two doses of the MenACWY control vaccine. Trial participants were enrolled by age into 18-55, 56-69 and 70-plus year subgroups, with roughly 150, 30 and 60 TCR-sequenced participants respectively. Overall study outcomes, separate from this receptor: In the small 56-69-year group, the increase in depth fell short of significance, most likely because of low power. A significant rise in spike-specific TCR breadth and depth was observed after two AZD1222 doses relative to day 0 and relative to MenACWY recipients. Reportedly, almost half of the unique spike-specific TCRs recognized epitopes lying outside the regions that are mutated in the B.1.351 and B.1.1.7 variants. Most participants were white British and females outnumbered males, and the authors suggested that clonal diversity may have been underestimated. No day 14 peak-response samples were available, so repertoires were characterized only after the peak T cell response. Conclusions about previously exposed vaccinees are limited because only five to seven AZD1222 recipients were SARS-CoV-2 seropositive at baseline. Vaccine-associated CD4 TCRs spanned the whole spike protein, with dominant responses in regions 160-218 and 743-854.

The CDR3 regions of human TCRbeta chains were subjected to immunosequencing. In the authors' own workflow: TCRs in the repertoires were matched against a reference library of SARS-CoV-2-specific TCRs that had been generated with the MIRA antigen-specificity platform. Breadth was defined as the fraction of unique TCRs that were SARS-CoV-2-associated, and depth was defined as the fraction of total T cells that were SARS-CoV-2-associated. Using the MIRA data, every spike-specific TCR was mapped to the spike region that the TCR reacted to and assigned to either a CD4 or a CD8 class. Log10-transformed breadth and depth values were compared by one-way ANOVA with Sidak's multiple comparisons tests. Sourced from immuneACCESS, this table was stored by TCRdb with only in-frame sequences that have V and J called. A share of the clones is absent; for the studies checked, an unresolved V gene accounts for under half, and the remainder has no known explanation. The D gene and trimming were derived from the DNA, and the V and J assignments and clone size from that table. The sample table lists 95,000 to 110,000 clones, about 93% of them with a count of one. Around 4.7% of the sample goes to the ten largest clones.

Notes on this clone: Its antigen target is currently unknown. Per-base qualities were not stored, and no clone one base away is much larger.

CDR1 and CDR2 are read off the germline V gene as SNHLY and FYNNEI. The CDR3 contains 15 residues, cysteine and phenylalanine counted. CDR3 DNA is the only sequence kept; it has 45 bases, read in frame from the first base. The junction carries 15 bases between V and J, which are trimmed by 4 bases and 6 bases respectively. According to the study, the label for this sample's time point signals: baseline before first vaccination. Vaccinee samples were obtained from the UK trials COV001 and COV002, which included a single-blind randomized controlled phase 2/3 trial of AZD1222 (ChAdOx1 nCoV-19) in healthy adults. Trial participant PBMC samples were collected at day 0 and day 28 after the second dose for TCRbeta chain sequencing.

This chain joins TRBV2 to TRBJ1-4; D gene: possibly TRBD1, on 5 matching bases. The specimen was peripheral blood, collected on day 0 of AZD1222 vaccination. This TCR was recovered from an adult in good health. DNA sequence: TGTGCCAGCAGTGCGTTGCTGGGGGGGGATGAAAAACTGTTTTTT. Its protein is CASSALLGGDEKLFF.